A few counts support the clone carrying this T cell receptor (beta chain). Its target is unknown. One entry per CDR3 protein results from TCRdb running MiXCR on the reads. Of approximately 310,000 distinct CDR3 sequences listed, about 25% were seen once; the top ten hold 13%. The V end was cut by 4 bases, the J end by 3 bases, with 16 bases between. The CDR3 loop spans 15 amino acids. Germline V lookup: CDR1 MNHEY, CDR2 SVGEGT. The data originate from a study of T cell repertoires in cytomegalovirus infection. The starting material was cultured PBMCs, obtained from culture after CMV antigen stimulation. The sequence was collected from a human donor in good health (CMV status not recorded). Some clones in this sample may be carry-over from other donors' samples. The V call is TRBV6-2 or TRBV6-3, the J call TRBJ2-7; D gene ambiguous. The CDR3 nucleotides are TGTGCCAGCAGTTCCTACCAGGTTTCCAACTACGAGCAGTACTTC. Encoded protein: CASSSYQVSNYEQYF.